A single sample gave rise to the 17 T cell receptor beta chains below, sequenced in a study of technical replicates of blood from a few donors. TCRdb's copy holds only in-frame clones and misses some; the assay was immunoSEQ multiplex PCR. The sample lists 70,000 to 85,000 clones; almost 98% were seen once. Material for sequencing was T cells isolated from PBMCs. The receptors derive from a human donor in good health.

This rearrangement joins TRBV10-2 to TRBJ1-2, with D perhaps TRBD1 (6 bases). Deletions cut 6 bases from V and 2 bases from J, with 16 bases between. Germline CDR1 WSHSY, CDR2 SAAADI. The CDR3 is made up of 15 amino acids. DNA of the CDR3: TGCGCCAGCAGATTAAAGGGGGAGTGGAACTATGGCTACACCTTC. Protein sequence: CASRLKGEWNYGYTF.

V gene TRBV29-1 combines with J gene TRBJ1-2; 10 bases align to TRBD1. This CDR3 contains 13 residues. Losses at the gene ends were 6 bases for V and 6 bases for J; bases not matched to a gene: 7. Germline CDR1 is SQVTM and CDR2 is ANQGSEA. CDR3 protein: CSVSRTGGDGYTF. DNA for the CDR3: TGCAGCGTCTCCCGGACAGGGGGGGATGGCTACACCTTC.

The V gene is TRBV28, the J gene TRBJ2-5, with 7 nucleotides matching TRBD1. CDR1 is MDHEN, CDR2 SYDVKM, per germline. The CDR3 covers 14 residues. The V segment lost 5 bases and the J segment 5 bases; nucleotides outside the gene matches: 8. The CDR3 here is CASSQNRGRETQYF. DNA of the CDR3: TGTGCCAGCAGTCAAAACAGGGGCAGGGAGACCCAGTACTTC.

The rearrangement uses TRBV29-1 and TRBJ2-3; D not certain. Germline CDR1 and CDR2: SQVTM and ANQGSEA. The CDR3 is made up of 14 amino acids. V dropped 2 bases and J dropped 2 bases, with 11 bases sitting between them. The CDR3 loop reads CSVERSRLTDTQYF. The CDR3 region has the DNA TGCAGCGTTGAAAGGTCGAGGCTCACAGATACGCAGTATTTT.

The chain has TRBV7-9 and TRBJ2-7; D is undetermined. The germline V gene has CDR1 SEHNR and CDR2 FQNEAQ (reference sequence). This CDR3 spans 14 amino acids. Between the trimmed V and J ends, which lost 4 bases and 8 bases, there was a span of 18 bases. Here the CDR3 DNA reads TGTGCCAGCAGCTCCTCAACCGGGTTCGGTCAGCAGTACTTC. This encodes CASSSSTGFGQQYF.

The chain uses TRBV21-1 and TRBJ2-6; TRBD1 is the table's D call, not checked against the DNA. TRBV21-1 is tagged as a pseudogene. The CDR3 extends over 20 amino acids. This chain's CDR3 is CASSPRDRGVPSSGANVLTF. CDR3 coding DNA: TGTGCCAGCAGCCCCCGGGACAGGGGGGTTCCAAGCTCTGGGGCCAACGTCCTGACTTTC.

The CDR3 protein is CASSDGGPYNTEAFF. The CDR3 region has the DNA TGCGCCAGCAGTGATGGCGGGCCGTATAACACTGAAGCTTTCTTT. V gene TRBV10-1 combines with J gene TRBJ1-1, with unresolved D. CDR1 is WNHNN, CDR2 SYGVQD, per germline (reference sequence). V was trimmed by 3 bases and J by 2 bases, leaving 13 bases between them. The CDR3 runs to 15 residues.

The chain couples TRBV19 to TRBJ1-4, with a possible D match to TRBD1 (6 bases). The CDR3 loop spans 15 amino acids. The germline V and J ends were trimmed by 1 base and 8 bases, with 14 bases remaining between them. The germline V gene has CDR1 LNHDA and CDR2 SQIVND (reference sequence). CDR3 nucleotide sequence: TGTGCCAGTAGTATAGTAACGACAGGAGGCGAAAAACTGTTTTTT. This sequence encodes CASSIVTTGGEKLFF.

The chain employs TRBV7-9 and TRBJ2-1; D is perhaps TRBD2 (6 bases). V lost 7 bases and J 0 bases, leaving 19 bases between the germline ends. CDR1 is SEHNR, CDR2 FQNEAQ, per germline (reference sequence). The CDR3 extends over 17 amino acids. CDR3: CASITEGSPISYNEQFF. The CDR3 DNA is TGTGCCAGCATTACGGAGGGGTCCCCTATCTCCTACAATGAGCAGTTCTTC.

The chain employs TRBV18 and TRBJ2-7; TRBD1 aligns across 8 bases. Germline V CDR1 and CDR2: KGHSH, LQKENI. The J segment lost 3 bases and the V segment lost 4 bases, leaving 11 bases of the junction unmatched. The CDR3 has 16 residues. In nucleotides, the CDR3 is TGTGCCAGCTCACACACTCGGGACAGGACGAACTACGAGCAGTACTTC. Residues: CASSHTRDRTNYEQYF.

This clone was recorded only once. The chain carries TRBV15 and TRBJ1-2; 8 nucleotides align to TRBD1. Germline V gene sequence: CDR1 LNHNV, CDR2 YYDKDF (reference sequence). J lost 8 bases, V lost 5 bases, and 10 bases had no gene match. The CDR3 extends over 14 amino acids. In nucleotides, the CDR3 is TGTGCCACCAGCTCTCCGGGACAGGTCCGAGGCTACACCTTC. As protein: CATSSPGQVRGYTF.

The sample holds one count of this clone. The CDR3 nucleotides read TGTGCCAGCAGTGACCTTGGCGGGGAACGCCATTGCAATGAGCAGTTCTTC. Translating it yields CASSDLGGERHCNEQFF. The V and J genes are TRBV25-1 and TRBJ2-1; weak D call: TRBD2 (6 bases). The germline V and J ends were trimmed by 3 bases and 6 bases, with 21 bases remaining between them. The CDR3 has 17 amino acids. From germline, CDR1 is MGHDK and CDR2 SYGVNS.

This clone has a handful of counts. V and J are TRBV11-3 and TRBJ1-1; the D gene is possibly TRBD1 (5 bases). Germline lookup yields CDR1 SGHNT and CDR2 YENEEA. The CDR3 loop spans 14 amino acids. The ends were cut back, 1 base at V and 5 bases at J, with 11 bases in the middle. The CDR3 DNA reads as TGTGCCAGCAGCTTAGGACCAGGGAATACTGAAGCTTTCTTT. Amino acid sequence: CASSLGPGNTEAFF.

This rearrangement joins TRBV20-1 to TRBJ2-1; the D is unclear. CDR1 and CDR2 from the germline V gene are DFQATT and SNEGSKA (reference sequence). V dropped 3 bases and J dropped 6 bases, with 6 bases sitting between them. This CDR3 has 11 amino acids. CDR3 in amino acids: CSASIGNEQFF. The CDR3 nucleotides read TGCAGTGCTAGTATCGGCAATGAGCAGTTCTTC.

The chain couples TRBV19 to TRBJ1-3, with unresolved D. This CDR3 is built from 14 residues. V was cut by 6 bases and J by 0 bases, with 9 bases left in between. Germline lookup yields CDR1 LNHDA and CDR2 SQIVND (reference sequence). CDR3 sequence: CASSKTASGNTIYF. CDR3 bases: TGTGCCAGTAGCAAAACAGCCTCTGGAAACACCATATATTTT. Filled out from reference TRBV19 and TRBJ1-3, the complete variable domain reads DGGITQSPKYLFRKEGQNVTLSCEQNLNHDAMYWYRQDPGQGLRLIYYSQIVNDFQKGDIAEGYSVSREKKESFPLTVTSAQKNPTAFYLCASSKTASGNTIYFGEGSWLTVV.

The CDR3 sequence: CAISESMDRPITDTQYF. DNA of the CDR3: TGTGCCATCAGTGAGTCCATGGACAGGCCGATCACAGATACGCAGTATTTT. The V call is TRBV10-3, the J call TRBJ2-3; the match to TRBD1 covers 7 bases. The germline V gene has CDR1 ENHRY and CDR2 SYGVKD. With V trimmed by 0 bases and J by 2 bases, 8 bases remained unmatched. The CDR3 length is 17 residues.

The rearrangement joins TRBV29-1 to TRBJ1-1; tentative D call: TRBD1 (6 bases). The CDR3 covers 12 residues. Germline CDR1 reads SQVTM; CDR2 reads ANQGSEA. V shed 7 bases and J shed 8 bases, with 17 bases lying between them. For the CDR3, the DNA is TGCAGCGACACCAGCGGGGGCCCAGAAGCTTTCTTT. It yields the protein CSDTSGGPEAFF. Full variable domain (outside the CDR3, taken from reference TRBV29-1 and TRBJ1-1): SAVISQKPSRDICQRGTSLTIQCQVDSQVTMMFWYRQQPGQSLTLIATANQGSEATYESGFVIDKFPISRPNLTFSTLTVSNMSPEDSSIYLCSDTSGGPEAFFGQGTRLTVV.